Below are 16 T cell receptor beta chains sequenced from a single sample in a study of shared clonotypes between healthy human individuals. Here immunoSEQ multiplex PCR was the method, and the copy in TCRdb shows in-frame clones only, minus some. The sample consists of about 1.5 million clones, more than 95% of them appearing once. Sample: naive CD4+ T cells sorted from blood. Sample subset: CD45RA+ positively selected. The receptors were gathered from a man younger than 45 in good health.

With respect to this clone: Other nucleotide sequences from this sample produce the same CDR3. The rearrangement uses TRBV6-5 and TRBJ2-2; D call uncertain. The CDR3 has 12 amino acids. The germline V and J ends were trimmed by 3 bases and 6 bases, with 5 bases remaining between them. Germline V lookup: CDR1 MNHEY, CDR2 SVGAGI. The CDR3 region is CASSYLPGELFF. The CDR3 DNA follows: TGTGCCAGCAGTTATCTTCCCGGGGAGCTGTTTTTT.

DNA for the CDR3: TGTGCCAGCAGTAACCTACAGGGGGGAGCCTACGAGCAGTACTTC. Its protein is CASSNLQGGAYEQYF. This chain links TRBV6-5 with TRBJ2-7, with 8 bases lining up with TRBD1. The CDR3 consists of 15 residues. V lost 5 bases, J lost 2 bases, and 8 bases stayed unmatched. Germline lookup yields CDR1 MNHEY and CDR2 SVGAGI.

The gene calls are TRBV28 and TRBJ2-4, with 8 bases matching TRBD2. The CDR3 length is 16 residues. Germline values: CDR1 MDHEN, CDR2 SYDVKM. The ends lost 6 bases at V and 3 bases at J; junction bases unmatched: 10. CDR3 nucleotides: TGTGCCAGCAGCCCAAGCGGGGGAGAGGGCAAAAACATTCAGTACTTC. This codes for CASSPSGGEGKNIQYF.

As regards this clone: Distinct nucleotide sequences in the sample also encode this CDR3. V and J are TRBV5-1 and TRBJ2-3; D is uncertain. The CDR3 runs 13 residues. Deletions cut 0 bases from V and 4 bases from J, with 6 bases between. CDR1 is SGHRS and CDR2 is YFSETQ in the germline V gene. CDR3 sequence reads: CASSLGGADTQYF. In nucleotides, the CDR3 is TGCGCCAGCAGCTTGGGTGGGGCAGATACGCAGTATTTT.

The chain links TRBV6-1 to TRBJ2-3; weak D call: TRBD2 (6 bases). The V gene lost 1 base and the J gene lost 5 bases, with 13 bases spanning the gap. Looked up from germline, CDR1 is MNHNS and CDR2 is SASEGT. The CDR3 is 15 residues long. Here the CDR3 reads CASSEGGLPLDTQYF. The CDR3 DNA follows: TGTGCCAGCAGTGAAGGGGGACTGCCGCTAGATACGCAGTATTTT.

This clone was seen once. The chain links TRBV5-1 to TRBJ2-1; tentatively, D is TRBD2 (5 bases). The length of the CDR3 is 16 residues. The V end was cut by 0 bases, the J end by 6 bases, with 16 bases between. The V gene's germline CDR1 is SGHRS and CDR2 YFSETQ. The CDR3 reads CASSLANGLTFNEQFF. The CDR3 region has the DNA TGCGCCAGCAGCTTGGCCAACGGACTGACTTTCAATGAGCAGTTCTTC.

CDR3 nucleotide sequence: TGTGCCAGCAGCCGACAACTTAGCAATCAGCCCCAGCATTTT. This gives the protein CASSRQLSNQPQHF. V usage is TRBV7-8 and J usage is TRBJ1-5; D not resolved. The V gene lost 5 bases and the J gene lost 0 bases, with 8 bases spanning the gap. Germline V lookup: CDR1 SGHVS, CDR2 FQNEAQ. The CDR3 loop spans 14 amino acids.

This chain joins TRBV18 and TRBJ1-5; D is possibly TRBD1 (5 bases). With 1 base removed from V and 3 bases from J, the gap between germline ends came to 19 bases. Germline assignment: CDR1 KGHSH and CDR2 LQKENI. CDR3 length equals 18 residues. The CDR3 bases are TGTGCCAGCTCACCACTGGGACCTACCACAGTCACCAATCAGCCCCAGCATTTT. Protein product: CASSPLGPTTVTNQPQHF.

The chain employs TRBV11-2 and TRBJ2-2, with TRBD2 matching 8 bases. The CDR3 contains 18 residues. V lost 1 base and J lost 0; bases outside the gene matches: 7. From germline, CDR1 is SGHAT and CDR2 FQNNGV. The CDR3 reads CASSLAERERSNTGELFF. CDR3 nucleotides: TGTGCCAGCAGCTTAGCTGAGCGGGAGAGATCGAACACCGGGGAGCTGTTTTTT.

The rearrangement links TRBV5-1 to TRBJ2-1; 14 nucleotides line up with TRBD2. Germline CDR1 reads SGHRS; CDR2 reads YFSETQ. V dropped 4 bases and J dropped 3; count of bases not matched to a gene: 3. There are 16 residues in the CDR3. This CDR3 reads CASSVGLAGVYNEQFF. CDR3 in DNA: TGCGCCAGCAGCGTGGGACTAGCGGGAGTCTACAATGAGCAGTTCTTC.

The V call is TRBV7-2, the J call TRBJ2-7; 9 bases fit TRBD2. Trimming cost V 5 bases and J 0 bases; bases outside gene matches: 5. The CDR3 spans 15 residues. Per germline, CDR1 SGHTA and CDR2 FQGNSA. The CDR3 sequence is CASSHLAGFSYEQYF. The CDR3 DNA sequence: TGTGCCAGCAGCCACCTAGCGGGATTCTCCTACGAGCAGTACTTC.

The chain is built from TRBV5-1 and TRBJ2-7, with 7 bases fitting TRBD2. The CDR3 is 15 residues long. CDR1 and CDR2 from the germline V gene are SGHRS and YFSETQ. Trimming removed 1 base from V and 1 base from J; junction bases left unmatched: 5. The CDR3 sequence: CASSLPGGRSYEQYF. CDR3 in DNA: TGCGCCAGCAGCTTGCCGGGCGGGAGATCCTACGAGCAGTACTTC.

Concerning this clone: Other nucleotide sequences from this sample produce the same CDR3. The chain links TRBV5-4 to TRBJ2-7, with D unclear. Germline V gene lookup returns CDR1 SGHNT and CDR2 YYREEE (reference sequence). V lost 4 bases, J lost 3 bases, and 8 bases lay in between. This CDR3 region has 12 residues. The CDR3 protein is CASSLTGYEQYF. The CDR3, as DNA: TGTGCCAGCAGCCTGACTGGCTACGAGCAGTACTTC.

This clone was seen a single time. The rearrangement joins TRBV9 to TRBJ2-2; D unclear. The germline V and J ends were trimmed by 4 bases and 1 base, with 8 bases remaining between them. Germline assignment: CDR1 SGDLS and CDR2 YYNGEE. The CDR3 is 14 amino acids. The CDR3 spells CASSQAGNTGELFF. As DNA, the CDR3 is TGTGCCAGCAGCCAAGCCGGGAACACCGGGGAGCTGTTTTTT.

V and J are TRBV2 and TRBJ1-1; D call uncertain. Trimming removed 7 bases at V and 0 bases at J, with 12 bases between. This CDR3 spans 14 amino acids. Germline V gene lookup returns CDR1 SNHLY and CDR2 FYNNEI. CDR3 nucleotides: TGTGCCAGCACCCAAATACAAATGAACACTGAAGCTTTCTTT. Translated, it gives CASTQIQMNTEAFF.

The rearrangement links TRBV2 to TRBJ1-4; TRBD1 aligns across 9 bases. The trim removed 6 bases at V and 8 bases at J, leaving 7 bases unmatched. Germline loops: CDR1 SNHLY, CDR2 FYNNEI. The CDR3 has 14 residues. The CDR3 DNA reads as TGTGCCAGCAGCGCACAGGGGGCGGAAGAAAAACTGTTTTTT. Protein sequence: CASSAQGAEEKLFF.